This T cell receptor (beta chain) was obtained from a study of long-term antiretroviral therapy in people with HIV. Study results and limitations: Records did not include ART adherence, viral resistance or therapy changes.

Each donor had at least one pre-ART and at least two post-ART PBMC samples. Every specimen held between about 0.9-11 million cryopreserved PBMC. These were thawed and washed before DNA extraction. In regard to this clone: Its target is unknown.

This CDR3 has 14 amino acids. Germline V gene data show CDR1 as MNHEY and CDR2 as SMNVEV (reference sequence). The V end lost 4 bases, the J end lost 0 bases, and 9 bases lay between the germline ends. At the survey level, the v3.0 immunoSEQ assay was run. Sequencing used immunoSEQ multiplex PCR; TCRdb keeps in-frame clones, though not all of them. The repertoire consists of tens of thousands of clones, with about 91% occurring once and the leading ten covering more than 5.5%. The rearrangement joins TRBV27 to TRBJ1-1; D gene ambiguous. The sample was unsorted PBMCs, taken 4.4 years after starting antiretroviral therapy. This sequence originates from a woman aged 45 to 65 with HIV. The CDR3 nucleotides read TGTGCCAGCAGTTCGGCAGCAATGAACACTGAAGCTTTCTTT. It yields the protein CASSSAAMNTEAFF.